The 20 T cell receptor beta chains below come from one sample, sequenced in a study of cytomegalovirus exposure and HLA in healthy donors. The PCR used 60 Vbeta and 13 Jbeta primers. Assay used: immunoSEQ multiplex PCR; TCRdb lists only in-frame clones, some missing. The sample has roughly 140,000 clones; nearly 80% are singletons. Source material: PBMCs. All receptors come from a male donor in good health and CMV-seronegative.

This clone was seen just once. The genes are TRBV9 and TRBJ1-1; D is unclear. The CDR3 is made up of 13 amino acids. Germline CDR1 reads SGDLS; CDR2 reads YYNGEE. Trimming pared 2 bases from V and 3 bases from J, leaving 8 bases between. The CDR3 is CASSVYSDTEAFF. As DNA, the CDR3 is TGTGCCAGCAGCGTTTACTCGGACACTGAAGCTTTCTTT.

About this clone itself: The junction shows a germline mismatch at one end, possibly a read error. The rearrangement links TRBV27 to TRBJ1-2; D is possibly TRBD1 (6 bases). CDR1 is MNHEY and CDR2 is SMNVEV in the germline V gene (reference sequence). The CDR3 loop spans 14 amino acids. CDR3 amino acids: CASSRTGGLVISAF. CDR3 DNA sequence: TGTGCCAGCAGCCGCACCGGGGGGCTCGTAATATCCGCCTTC.

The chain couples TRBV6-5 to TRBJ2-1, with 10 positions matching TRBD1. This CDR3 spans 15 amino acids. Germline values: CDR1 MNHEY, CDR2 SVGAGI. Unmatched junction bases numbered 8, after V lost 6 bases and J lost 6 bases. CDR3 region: CASSRQGAIGNEQFF. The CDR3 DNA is TGTGCCAGCAGCCGACAGGGGGCGATCGGCAATGAGCAGTTCTTC.

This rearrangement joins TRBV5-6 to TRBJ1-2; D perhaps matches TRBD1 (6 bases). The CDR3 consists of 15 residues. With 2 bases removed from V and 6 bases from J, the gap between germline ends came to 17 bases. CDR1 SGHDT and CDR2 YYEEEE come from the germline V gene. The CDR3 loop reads CASSFISAGGHGYTF. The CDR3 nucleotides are TGTGCCAGCAGCTTTATCAGTGCGGGGGGCCATGGCTACACCTTC.

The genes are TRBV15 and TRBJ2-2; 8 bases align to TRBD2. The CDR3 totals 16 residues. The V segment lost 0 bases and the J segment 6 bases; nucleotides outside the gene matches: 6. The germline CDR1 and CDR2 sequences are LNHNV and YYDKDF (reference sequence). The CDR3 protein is CATSRDGSSGAGELFF. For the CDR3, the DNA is TGTGCCACCAGCAGAGATGGGAGTAGCGGGGCCGGGGAGCTGTTTTTT.

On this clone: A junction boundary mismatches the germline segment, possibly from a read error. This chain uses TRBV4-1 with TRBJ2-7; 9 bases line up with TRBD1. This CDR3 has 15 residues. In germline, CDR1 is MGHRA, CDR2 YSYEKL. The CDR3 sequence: CASSHQGTGSYEQYF. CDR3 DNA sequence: TGCGCCAGCAGCCACCAGGGGACAGGGTCCTATGAGCAGTACTTC.

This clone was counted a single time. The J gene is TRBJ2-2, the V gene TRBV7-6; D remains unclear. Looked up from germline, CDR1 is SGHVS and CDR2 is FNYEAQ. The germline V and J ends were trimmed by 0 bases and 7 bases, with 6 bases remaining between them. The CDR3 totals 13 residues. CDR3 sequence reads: CASSLARSGELFF. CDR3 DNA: TGTGCCAGCAGCTTAGCGCGAAGCGGGGAGCTGTTTTTT.

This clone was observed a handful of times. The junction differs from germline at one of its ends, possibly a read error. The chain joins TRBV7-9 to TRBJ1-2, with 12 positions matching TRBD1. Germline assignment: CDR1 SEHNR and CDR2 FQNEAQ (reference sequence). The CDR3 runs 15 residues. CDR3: CSSSHRDRGRDGYTF. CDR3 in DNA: TGTTCCAGCAGCCATCGGGACAGGGGGCGAGATGGCTACACCTTC.

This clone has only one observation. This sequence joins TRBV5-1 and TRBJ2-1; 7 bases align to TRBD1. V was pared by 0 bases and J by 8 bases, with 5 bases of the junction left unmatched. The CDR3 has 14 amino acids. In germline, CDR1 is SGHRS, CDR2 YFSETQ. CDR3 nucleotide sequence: TGCGCCAGCAGCTTGGGGGGACAGAGGGATGAGCAGTTCTTC. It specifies CASSLGGQRDEQFF.

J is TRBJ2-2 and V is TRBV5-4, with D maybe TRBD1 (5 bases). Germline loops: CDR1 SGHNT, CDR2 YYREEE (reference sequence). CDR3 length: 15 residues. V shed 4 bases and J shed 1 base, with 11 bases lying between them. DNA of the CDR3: TGTGCCAGCAGCCCCCAAGACAGGAACACCGGGGAGCTGTTTTTT. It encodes CASSPQDRNTGELFF.

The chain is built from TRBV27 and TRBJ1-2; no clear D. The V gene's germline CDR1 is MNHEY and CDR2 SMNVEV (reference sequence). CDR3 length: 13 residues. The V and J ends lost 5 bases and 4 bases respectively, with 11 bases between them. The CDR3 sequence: CASSVREGYGYTF. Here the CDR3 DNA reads TGTGCCAGCAGTGTCCGGGAGGGCTATGGCTACACCTTC.

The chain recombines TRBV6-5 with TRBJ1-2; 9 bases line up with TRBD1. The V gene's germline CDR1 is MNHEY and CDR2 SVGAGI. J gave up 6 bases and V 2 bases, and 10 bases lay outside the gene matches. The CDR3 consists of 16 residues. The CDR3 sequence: CASSYRRTGDTDGYTF. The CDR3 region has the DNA TGTGCCAGCAGTTACCGACGGACAGGGGATACGGATGGCTACACCTTC.

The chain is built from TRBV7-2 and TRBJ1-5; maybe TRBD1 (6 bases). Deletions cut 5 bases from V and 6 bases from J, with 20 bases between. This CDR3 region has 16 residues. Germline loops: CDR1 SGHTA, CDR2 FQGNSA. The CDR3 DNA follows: TGTGCCAGCAGCCCCACGGGAGGGGGGCGCGGTCAGCCCCAGCATTTT. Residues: CASSPTGGGRGQPQHF. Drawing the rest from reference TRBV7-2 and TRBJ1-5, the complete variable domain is GAGVSQSPSNKVTEKGKDVELRCDPISGHTALYWYRQSLGQGLEFLIYFQGNSAPDKSGLPSDRFSAERTGGSVSTLTIQRTQQEDSAVYLCASSPTGGGRGQPQHFGDGTRLSIL.

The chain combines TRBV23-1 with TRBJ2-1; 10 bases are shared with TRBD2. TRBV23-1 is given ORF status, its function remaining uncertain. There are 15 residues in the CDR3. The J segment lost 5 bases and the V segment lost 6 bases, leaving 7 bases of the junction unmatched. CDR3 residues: CASRLSGRAHNEQFF. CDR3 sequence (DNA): TGCGCCAGCAGGCTAAGCGGGAGGGCCCACAATGAGCAGTTCTTC.

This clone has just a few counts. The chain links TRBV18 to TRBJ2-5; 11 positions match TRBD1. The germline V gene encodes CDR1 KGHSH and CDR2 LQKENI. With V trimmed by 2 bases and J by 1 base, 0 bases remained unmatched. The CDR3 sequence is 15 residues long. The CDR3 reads CASSPGTGGQETQYF. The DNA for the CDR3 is TGTGCCAGCTCACCAGGGACAGGGGGCCAAGAGACCCAGTACTTC.

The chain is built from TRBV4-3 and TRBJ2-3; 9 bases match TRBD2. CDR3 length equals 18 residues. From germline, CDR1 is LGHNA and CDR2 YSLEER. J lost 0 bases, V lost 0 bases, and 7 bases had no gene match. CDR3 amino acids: CASSQELAGVTSTDTQYF. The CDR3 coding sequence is TGCGCCAGCAGCCAAGAATTAGCGGGGGTCACTAGCACAGATACGCAGTATTTT.

The CDR3 loop is CASSSTRLNTEAFF. The CDR3 DNA is TGTGCCAGCAGTTCGACAAGGTTGAACACTGAAGCTTTCTTT. The genes are TRBV6-5 and TRBJ1-1; D gene ambiguous. CDR3 length: 14 residues. Trimming left V 4 bases short and J 0 bases short, with 9 bases between. From germline, CDR1 is MNHEY and CDR2 SVGAGI.

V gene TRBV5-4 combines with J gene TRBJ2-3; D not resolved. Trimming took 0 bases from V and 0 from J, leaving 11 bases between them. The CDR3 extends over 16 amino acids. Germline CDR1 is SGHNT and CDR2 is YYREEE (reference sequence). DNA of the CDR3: TGTGCCAGCAGCTTGGAAGCGTCTACTAGCACAGATACGCAGTATTTT. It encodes CASSLEASTSTDTQYF.

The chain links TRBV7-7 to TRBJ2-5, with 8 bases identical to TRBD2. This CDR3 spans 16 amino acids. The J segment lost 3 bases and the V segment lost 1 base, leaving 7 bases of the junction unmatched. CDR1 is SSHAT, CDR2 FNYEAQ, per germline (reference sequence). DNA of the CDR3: TGTGCCAGCAGCTTAGGTGGCGGGGGGCCTGAAGAGACCCAGTACTTC. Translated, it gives CASSLGGGGPEETQYF.

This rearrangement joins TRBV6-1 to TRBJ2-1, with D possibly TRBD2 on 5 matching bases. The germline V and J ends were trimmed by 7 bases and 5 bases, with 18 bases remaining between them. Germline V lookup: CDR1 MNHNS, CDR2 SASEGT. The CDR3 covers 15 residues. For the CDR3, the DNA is TGTGCCAGCACTATAACGGCAGCGAGGGACAATGAGCAGTTCTTC. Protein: CASTITAARDNEQFF.